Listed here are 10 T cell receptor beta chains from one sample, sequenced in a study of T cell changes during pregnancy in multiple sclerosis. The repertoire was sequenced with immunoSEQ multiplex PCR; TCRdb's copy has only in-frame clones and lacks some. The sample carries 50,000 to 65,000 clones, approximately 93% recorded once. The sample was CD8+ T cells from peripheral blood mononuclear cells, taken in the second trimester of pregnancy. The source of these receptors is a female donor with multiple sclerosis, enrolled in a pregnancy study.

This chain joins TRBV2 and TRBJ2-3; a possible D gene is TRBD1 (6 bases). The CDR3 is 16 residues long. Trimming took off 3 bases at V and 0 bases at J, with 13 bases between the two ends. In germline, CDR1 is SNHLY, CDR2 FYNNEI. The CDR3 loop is CASSDVDRASTDTQYF. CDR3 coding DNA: TGTGCCAGCAGTGATGTGGACAGAGCTAGCACAGATACGCAGTATTTT.

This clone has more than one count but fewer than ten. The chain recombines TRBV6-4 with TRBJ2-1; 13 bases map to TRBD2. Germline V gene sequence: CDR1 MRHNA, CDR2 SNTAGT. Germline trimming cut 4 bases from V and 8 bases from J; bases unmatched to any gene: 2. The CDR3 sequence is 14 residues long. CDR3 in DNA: TGTGCCAGCAGTGTAGGACTAGCGGGAGATGAGCAGTTCTTC. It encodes CASSVGLAGDEQFF.

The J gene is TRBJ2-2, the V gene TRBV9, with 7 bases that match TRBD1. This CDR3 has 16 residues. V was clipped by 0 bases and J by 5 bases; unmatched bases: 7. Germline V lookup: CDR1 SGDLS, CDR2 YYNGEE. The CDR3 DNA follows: TGTGCCAGCAGCGTAGTAGTACAGGGGATAACCGGGGAGCTGTTTTTT. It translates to CASSVVVQGITGELFF.

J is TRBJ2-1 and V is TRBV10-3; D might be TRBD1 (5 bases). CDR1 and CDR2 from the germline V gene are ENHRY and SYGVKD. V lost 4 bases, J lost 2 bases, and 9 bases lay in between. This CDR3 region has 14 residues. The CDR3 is CAISAGLTYNEQFF. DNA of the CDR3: TGTGCCATCAGTGCAGGGCTCACCTACAATGAGCAGTTCTTC.

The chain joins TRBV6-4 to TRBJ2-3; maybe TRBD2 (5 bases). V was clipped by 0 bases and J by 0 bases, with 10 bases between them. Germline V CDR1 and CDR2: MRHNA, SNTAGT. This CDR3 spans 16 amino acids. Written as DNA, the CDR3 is TGTGCCAGCAGTGACTCGGGAGTTTTCAGCACAGATACGCAGTATTTT. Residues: CASSDSGVFSTDTQYF.

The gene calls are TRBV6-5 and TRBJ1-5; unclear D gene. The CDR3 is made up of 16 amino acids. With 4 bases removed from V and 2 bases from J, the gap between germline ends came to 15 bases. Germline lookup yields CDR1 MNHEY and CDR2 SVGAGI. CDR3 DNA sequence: TGTGCCAGCAGTTCGGAGGTTGGGGTTGGCAATCAGCCCCAGCATTTT. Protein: CASSSEVGVGNQPQHF.

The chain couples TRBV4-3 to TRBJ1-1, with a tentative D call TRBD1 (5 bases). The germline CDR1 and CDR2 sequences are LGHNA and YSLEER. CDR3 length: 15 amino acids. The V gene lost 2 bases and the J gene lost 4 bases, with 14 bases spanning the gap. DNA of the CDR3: TGCGCCAGCAGCCAAAAAATGACGGGGGGCACTGAAGCTTTCTTT. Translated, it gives CASSQKMTGGTEAFF.

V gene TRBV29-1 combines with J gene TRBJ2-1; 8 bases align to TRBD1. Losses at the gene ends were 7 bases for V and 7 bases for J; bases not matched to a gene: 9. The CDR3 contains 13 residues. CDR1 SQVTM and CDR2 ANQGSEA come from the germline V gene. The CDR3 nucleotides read TGCAGCGCTGACAGGGGTTTAGATAATGAGCAGTTCTTC. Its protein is CSADRGLDNEQFF.

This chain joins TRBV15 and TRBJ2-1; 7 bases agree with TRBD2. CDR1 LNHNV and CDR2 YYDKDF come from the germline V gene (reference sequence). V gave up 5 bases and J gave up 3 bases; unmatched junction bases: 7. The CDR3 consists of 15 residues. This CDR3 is CATSQSRGSYNEQFF. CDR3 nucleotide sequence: TGTGCCACCAGCCAGTCGCGGGGGAGCTACAATGAGCAGTTCTTC.

The CDR3 protein is CASSLPWSGQETQYF. The CDR3 region has the DNA TGTGCCAGCAGCTTACCCTGGTCAGGGCAAGAGACCCAGTACTTC. V and J are TRBV7-9 and TRBJ2-5, with D possibly TRBD1 on 5 matching bases. V gave up 2 bases and J gave up 2 bases, with 12 bases separating them. Germline lookup yields CDR1 SEHNR and CDR2 FQNEAQ (reference sequence). This CDR3 has 15 residues.